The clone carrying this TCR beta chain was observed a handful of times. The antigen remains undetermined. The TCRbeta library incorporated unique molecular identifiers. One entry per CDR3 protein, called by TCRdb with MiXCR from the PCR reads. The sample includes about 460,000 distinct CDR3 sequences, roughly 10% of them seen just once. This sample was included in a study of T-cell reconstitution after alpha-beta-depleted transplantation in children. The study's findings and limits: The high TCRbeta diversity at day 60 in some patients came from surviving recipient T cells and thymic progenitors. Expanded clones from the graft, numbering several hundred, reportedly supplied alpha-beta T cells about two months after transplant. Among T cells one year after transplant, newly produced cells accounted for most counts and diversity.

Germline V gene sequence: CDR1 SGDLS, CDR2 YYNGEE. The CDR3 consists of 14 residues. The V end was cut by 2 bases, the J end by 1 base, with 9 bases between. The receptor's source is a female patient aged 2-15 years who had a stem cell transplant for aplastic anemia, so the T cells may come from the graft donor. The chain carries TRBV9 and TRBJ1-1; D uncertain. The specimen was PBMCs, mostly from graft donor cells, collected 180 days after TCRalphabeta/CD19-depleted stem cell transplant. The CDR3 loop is CASSVYDGNTEAFF. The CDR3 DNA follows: TGTGCCAGCAGCGTTTACGACGGGAACACTGAAGCTTTCTTT.